This note documents a single T cell receptor (beta chain) sequence. V lost 2 bases to trimming and J lost 1 base, with 10 bases between them. Germline assignment: CDR1 SGHRS and CDR2 YFSETQ. This CDR3 spans 15 amino acids. The data were obtained in a study of blood T cell repertoires in COVID-19. At the level of the study: Collection of acute and convalescent COVID-19 samples took place in the United States, Italy and Spain.

The data were produced by immunoSEQ multiplex PCR, yet TCRdb's version contains in-frame clones alone and is incomplete. The data show approximately 380,000 clones, 75% to 90% seen once. The sequencing sample was made of peripheral blood. The V and J genes are TRBV5-1 and TRBJ1-5; D uncertain. The receptor was isolated from a woman in her late teens or twenties with acute or convalescent COVID-19. The CDR3 here is CASSFSPGSNQPQHF. CDR3 nucleotides: TGCGCCAGCAGCTTCAGTCCAGGAAGCAATCAGCCCCAGCATTTT. Together with reference TRBV5-1 and TRBJ1-5, the CDR3 gives the full variable domain: KAGVTQTPRYLIKTRGQQVTLSCSPISGHRSVSWYQQTPGQGLQFLFEYFSETQRNKGNFPGRFSGRQFSNSRSEMNVSTLELGDSALYLCASSFSPGSNQPQHFGDGTRLSIL.